Described below is a single TCR beta chain sequence and its context. Its antigen is not identified. The sample comes from a study of PD-1 blockade in classical Hodgkin lymphoma. Germline CDR1 SGHVS, CDR2 FQNEAQ. Trimming took off 5 bases at V and 7 bases at J, with 8 bases between the two ends. CDR3 length: 12 amino acids. Study-level results: Sources of repertoire differences remain undefined, possibly disease activity or prior therapy.

Every patient experienced relapse after autologous stem cell transplantation, and brentuximab vedotin exposure varied. Progressive disease, partial response or complete response was each patient's best response. Sequenced by immunoSEQ multiplex PCR; TCRdb stores in-frame clones only, minus some. Of approximately 58,000 clones listed, approximately 90% were seen once; the top ten hold about 10%. The clonotype was recovered from a human donor with classical Hodgkin lymphoma. V is TRBV7-8 and J is TRBJ1-4; no clear D. Sequenced here: peripheral blood mononuclear cells (PBMCs), sampled before the second cycle of nivolumab. The CDR3 here is CASSPIGEKLFF. The CDR3 DNA reads TGTGCCAGCAGCCCCATTGGTGAAAAACTGTTTTTT.